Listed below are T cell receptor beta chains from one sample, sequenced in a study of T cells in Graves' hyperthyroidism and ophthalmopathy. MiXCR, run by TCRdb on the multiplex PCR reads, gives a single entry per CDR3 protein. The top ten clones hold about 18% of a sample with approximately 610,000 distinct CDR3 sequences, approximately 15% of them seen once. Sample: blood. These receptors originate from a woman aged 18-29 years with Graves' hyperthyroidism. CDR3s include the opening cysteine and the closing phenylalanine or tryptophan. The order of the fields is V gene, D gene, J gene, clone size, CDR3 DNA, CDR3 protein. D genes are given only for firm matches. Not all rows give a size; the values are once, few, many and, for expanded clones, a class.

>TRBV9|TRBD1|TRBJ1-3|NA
TGTGCCAGCAGCGTAGAGGGGGCTGCTGGAAACACCATATATTTT
CASSVEGAAGNTIYF
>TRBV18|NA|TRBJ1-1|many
TGTGCCAGCTCACCACAGGGTGTAGCAGCTTTCTTT
CASSPQGVAAFF
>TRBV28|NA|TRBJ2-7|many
TGTGCCAGCAGTCAAAGATATGACGAGCAGTACTTC
CASSQRYDEQYF
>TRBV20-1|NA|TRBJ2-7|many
TGCAGTGCTACTCTGGGAAGCGTTTACGAGCAGTACTTC
CSATLGSVYEQYF
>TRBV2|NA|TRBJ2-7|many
TGTGCCAGCAGAGGGGGGGGCGCGAGCTCCTACGAGCAGTACTTC
CASRGGGASSYEQYF
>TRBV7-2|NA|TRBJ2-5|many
TGTGCCAGCAGCTTTGGGAGGTGGGAGACCCAGTACTTC
CASSFGRWETQYF
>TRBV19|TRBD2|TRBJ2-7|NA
TGTGCCAGTAGCGAGCTCACTCCGGGAGGCGCAAGCGTGCAGTACTTC
CASSELTPGGASVQYF
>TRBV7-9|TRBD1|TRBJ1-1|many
TGTGCCAGCAGCCAGAGGCCGGGACAGATGAACACTGAAGCTTTCTTT
CASSQRPGQMNTEAFF
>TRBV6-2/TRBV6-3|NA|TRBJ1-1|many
TGTGCCAGCAGGGAGGGGCGCACTGAAGCTTTCTTT
CASREGRTEAFF
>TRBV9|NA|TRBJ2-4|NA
TGTGCCAGCAGCGTAGGACTAGCCAAAAACATTCAGTACTTC
CASSVGLAKNIQYF
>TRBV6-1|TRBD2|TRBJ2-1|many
TGTGCCAGCAGTGAAGGTAGCGGGGGGGCTAATGAGCAGTTCTTC
CASSEGSGGANEQFF
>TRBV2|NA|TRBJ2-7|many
TGTGCCAGCAGTCGGACTCTTTCGGGGTACGAGCAGTACTTC
CASSRTLSGYEQYF
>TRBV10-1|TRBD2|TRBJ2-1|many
TGCGCCAGCAGTGAGCCCTCTTCACTAGCGGGAGTTGGTGAGCAGTTCTTC
CASSEPSSLAGVGEQFF
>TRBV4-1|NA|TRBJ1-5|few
TGCGCCAGCAGCCAAGATCTGGGGCCGAATCAGCCCCAGCATTTT
CASSQDLGPNQPQHF
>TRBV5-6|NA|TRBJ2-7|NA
TGTGCCAGCAGCTGGGTCGGGGGGCAGTACTTC
CASSWVGGQYF
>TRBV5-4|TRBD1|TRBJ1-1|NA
TGTGCCAGCAGCTCAAGACAGGGGCGGGACACTGAAGCTTTCTTT
CASSSRQGRDTEAFF
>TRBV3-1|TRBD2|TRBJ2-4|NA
TGTGCCAGCAGCCAAGATGTGGGACTAGCGGGAGTTAGAAACATTCAGTACTTC
CASSQDVGLAGVRNIQYF
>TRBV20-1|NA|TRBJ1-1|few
TGCAGTGCTAGAAATCGAGCGGGGGATCCTTGGGGCACTGAAGCTTTCTTT
CSARNRAGDPWGTEAFF
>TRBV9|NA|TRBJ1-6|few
TGTGCCAGCAGCGTAGGGGGGATGAGCTCCTATAATTCACCCCTCCACTTT
CASSVGGMSSYNSPLHF
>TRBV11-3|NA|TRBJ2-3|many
TGTGCCAGCAGCATTCGACAGGGCACAGATACGCAGTATTTT
CASSIRQGTDTQYF
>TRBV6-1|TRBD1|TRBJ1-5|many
TGTGCCAGCAGTCGGACAGGGAAAGGGCCCCAGCATTTT
CASSRTGKGPQHF
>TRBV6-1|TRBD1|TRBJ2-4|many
TGTGCCAGCAGCCCTACAGGGGACATTCAGTACTTC
CASSPTGDIQYF